This T cell receptor (beta chain) was documented in a study of blood T cells in healthy people across ages. Study conclusions and caveats: Roughly linear declines in TCR beta diversity per million T cells occurred with age.

Primed by a sample-barcoded 5' primer and a J-beta primer mix, a second PCR proceeded for 7 to 11 cycles. Each cDNA molecule was tagged by a template-switch adaptor with 12 random nucleotides. A single record per CDR3 protein comes from TCRdb applying MiXCR to the 5' RACE reads. The data contain about 620,000 distinct CDR3 sequences, over 40% of them seen just once; the ten biggest clones take up roughly 14%. The CDR3 sequence is 16 residues long. Germline values: CDR1 DFQATT, CDR2 SNEGSKA (reference sequence). Trimming left V 6 bases short and J 5 bases short, with 24 bases between. Concerning this clonotype: Its antigen is still unknown.

The sample consisted of blood. The chain combines TRBV20-1 with TRBJ2-3, with a weak D call TRBD2 (6 bases). The clonotype was recovered from a woman aged 80 or older in good health. The CDR3 DNA reads TGCAGTGCCACGAACGATGGCGGGGTATACGGAGATACGCAGTATTTT. Its protein is CSATNDGGVYGDTQYF.